The table lists the clone carrying this T cell receptor beta chain with a few counts. These data are taken from a study of response to subunit inactivated influenza vaccine. TCRdb re-derived calls from the RT-PCR reads in MiXCR, one entry per CDR3 protein. The sample consists of over 450,000 distinct CDR3 sequences, approximately 12% of them appearing once. V shed 4 bases and J 2 bases; nucleotides not matched to a gene: 1. Germline V CDR1 and CDR2: MNHEY, SVGAGI. This CDR3 spans 14 amino acids. The clonotype comes from a man aged 45 to 65 who received an inactivated influenza vaccine. The chain links TRBV6-5 to TRBJ1-3; TRBD1 aligns across 8 bases. This material consisted of PBMCs from blood, taken roughly 46 days after vaccination. The CDR3 DNA follows: TGTGCCAGCAGTTCAGGGGGCCCTGGAAACACCATATATTTT. Translated: CASSSGGPGNTIYF.